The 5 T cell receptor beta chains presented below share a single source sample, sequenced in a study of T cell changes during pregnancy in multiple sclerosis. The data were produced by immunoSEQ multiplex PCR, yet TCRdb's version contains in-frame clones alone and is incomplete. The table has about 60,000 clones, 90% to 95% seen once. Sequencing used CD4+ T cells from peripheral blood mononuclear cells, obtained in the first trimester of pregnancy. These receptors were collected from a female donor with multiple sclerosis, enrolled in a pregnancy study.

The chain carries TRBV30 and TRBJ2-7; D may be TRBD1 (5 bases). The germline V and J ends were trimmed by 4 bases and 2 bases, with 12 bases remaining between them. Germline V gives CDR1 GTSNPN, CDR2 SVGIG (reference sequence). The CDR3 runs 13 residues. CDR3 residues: CAWKARVPYEQYF. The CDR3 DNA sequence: TGTGCCTGGAAGGCCAGGGTACCCTACGAGCAGTACTTC.

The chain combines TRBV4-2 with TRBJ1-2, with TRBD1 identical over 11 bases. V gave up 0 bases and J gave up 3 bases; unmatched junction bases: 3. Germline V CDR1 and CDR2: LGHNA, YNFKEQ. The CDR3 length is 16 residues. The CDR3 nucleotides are TGTGCCAGCAGCCAAGAAGGGACAGGGGGACACTATGGCTACACCTTC. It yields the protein CASSQEGTGGHYGYTF.

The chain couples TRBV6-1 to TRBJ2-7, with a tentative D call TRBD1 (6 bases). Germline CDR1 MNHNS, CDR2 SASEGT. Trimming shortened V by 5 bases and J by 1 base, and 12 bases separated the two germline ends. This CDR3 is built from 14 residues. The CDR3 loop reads CASSPIGQSYEQYF. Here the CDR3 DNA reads TGTGCCAGCAGTCCTATCGGACAGTCCTACGAGCAGTACTTC.

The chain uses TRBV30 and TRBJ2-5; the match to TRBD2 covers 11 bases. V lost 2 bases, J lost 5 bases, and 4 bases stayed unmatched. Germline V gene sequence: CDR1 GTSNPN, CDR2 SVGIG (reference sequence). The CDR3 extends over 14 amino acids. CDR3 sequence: CAWSNSGGAETQYF. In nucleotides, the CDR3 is TGTGCCTGGAGTAATAGCGGGGGGGCTGAGACCCAGTACTTC.

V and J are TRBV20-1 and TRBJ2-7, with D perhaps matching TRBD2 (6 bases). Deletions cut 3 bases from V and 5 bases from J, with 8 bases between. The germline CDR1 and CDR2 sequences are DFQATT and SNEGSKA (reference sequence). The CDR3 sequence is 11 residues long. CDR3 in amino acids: CSARRRDEQYF. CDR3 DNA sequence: TGCAGTGCTAGGAGGAGGGACGAGCAGTACTTC.